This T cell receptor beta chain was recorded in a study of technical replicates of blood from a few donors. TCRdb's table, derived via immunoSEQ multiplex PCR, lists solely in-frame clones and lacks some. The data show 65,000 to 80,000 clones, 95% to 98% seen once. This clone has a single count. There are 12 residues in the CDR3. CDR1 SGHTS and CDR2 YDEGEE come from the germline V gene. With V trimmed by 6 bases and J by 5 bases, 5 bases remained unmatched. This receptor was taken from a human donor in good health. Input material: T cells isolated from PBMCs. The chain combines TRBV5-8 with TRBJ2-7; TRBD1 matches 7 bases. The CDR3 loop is CASNRGSNEQYF. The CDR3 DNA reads TGTGCCAGCAACAGGGGATCTAACGAGCAGTACTTC.